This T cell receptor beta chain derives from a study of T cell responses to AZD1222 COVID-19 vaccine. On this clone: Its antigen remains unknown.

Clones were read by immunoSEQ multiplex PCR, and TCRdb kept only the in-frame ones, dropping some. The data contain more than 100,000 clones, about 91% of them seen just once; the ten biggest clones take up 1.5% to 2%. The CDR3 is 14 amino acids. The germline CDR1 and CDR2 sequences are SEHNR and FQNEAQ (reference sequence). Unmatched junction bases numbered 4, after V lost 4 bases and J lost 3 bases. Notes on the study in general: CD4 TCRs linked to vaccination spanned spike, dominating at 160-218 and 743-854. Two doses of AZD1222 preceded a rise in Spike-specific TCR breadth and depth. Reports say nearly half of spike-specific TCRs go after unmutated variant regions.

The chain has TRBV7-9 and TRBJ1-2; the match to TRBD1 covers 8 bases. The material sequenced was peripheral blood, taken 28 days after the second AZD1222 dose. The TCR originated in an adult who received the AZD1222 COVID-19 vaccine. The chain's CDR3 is CASSSMTGDYGYTF. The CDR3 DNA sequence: TGTGCCAGCAGCTCCATGACAGGGGACTATGGCTACACCTTC.